The 17 T cell receptor beta chains below come from one sample, sequenced in a study of T cells in localized non-small cell lung cancer. The repertoire was sequenced with immunoSEQ multiplex PCR; TCRdb's copy has only in-frame clones and lacks some. Among 30,000 to 45,000 clones listed, under 90% were seen once. Specimen: peripheral blood mononuclear cells, collected before any cancer treatment. The receptors here all came from a male donor aged 60 or older with stage II lung adenocarcinoma.

The chain joins TRBV21-1 to TRBJ1-2. TRBV21-1 is listed as a pseudogene. This CDR3 contains 15 residues. CDR3 bases: TGTGCCAGCAGCAAAGCGGGCGCAAGCCCGGGGGGCTACACCTTC. This translates into CASSKAGASPGGYTF.

This clone is termed medium-sized (0.01 to 0.1%). The V and J genes are TRBV27 and TRBJ2-1; possible D gene TRBD2, 5 bases. Germline-derived CDR1 and CDR2 are MNHEY and SMNVEV (reference sequence). Trimming cost V 6 bases and J 3 bases, with 9 bases left between them. This CDR3 region has 13 residues. Written as DNA, the CDR3 is TGTGCCAGCAGCCACGGGGACTACAATGAGCAGTTCTTC. Translation gives CASSHGDYNEQFF.

The chain uses TRBV7-3 and TRBJ2-5; D is uncertain. V lost 2 bases and J 4 bases, leaving 5 bases between the germline ends. The CDR3 has 12 amino acids. Germline V gene sequence: CDR1 SGHTA, CDR2 FQGTGA. CDR3 DNA sequence: TGTGCCAGCAGCTTAGGGCGAGAGACCCAGTACTTC. It is translated as CASSLGRETQYF.

The chain employs TRBV9 and TRBJ2-3, with 14 bases identical to TRBD2. Trimming at V came to 3 bases and at J to 5 bases, leaving 5 bases not matched to a gene. In germline, CDR1 is SGDLS, CDR2 YYNGEE. The CDR3 runs 16 residues. The CDR3 DNA reads TGTGCCAGCAGCGGCGGGACTAGCGGGAGCCGAGATACGCAGTATTTT. Translated, it gives CASSGGTSGSRDTQYF.

J is TRBJ1-3 and V is TRBV15; D might be TRBD1 (6 bases). V lost 0 bases to trimming and J lost 1 base, with 7 bases between them. From germline, CDR1 is LNHNV and CDR2 YYDKDF (reference sequence). This CDR3 is 15 amino acids long. Here the CDR3 reads CATSRDQGSGNTIYF. The CDR3 DNA reads as TGTGCCACCAGCAGAGATCAGGGGTCTGGAAACACCATATATTTT. Using reference TRBV15 and TRBJ1-3 for the parts outside the CDR3, the full variable domain is DAMVIQNPRYQVTQFGKPVTLSCSQTLNHNVMYWYQQKSSQAPKLLFHYYDKDFNNEADTPDNFQSRRPNTSFCFLDIRSPGLGDTAMYLCATSRDQGSGNTIYFGEGSWLTVV.

The chain recombines TRBV29-1 with TRBJ1-1, with D unresolved. The CDR3 loop spans 13 amino acids. Trimming took off 7 bases at V and 4 bases at J, with 16 bases between the two ends. CDR1 and CDR2 (germline): SQVTM, ANQGSEA. The DNA for the CDR3 is TGCAGCGCCAGCCTGGCGGGAGGCACTGAAGCTTTCTTT. This codes for CSASLAGGTEAFF.

This chain links TRBV6-5 with TRBJ1-1; TRBD1 is a possible D gene (6 bases). The length of the CDR3 is 14 residues. The V gene lost 7 bases and the J gene lost 8 bases, with 20 bases spanning the gap. Looked up from germline, CDR1 is MNHEY and CDR2 is SVGAGI. As DNA, the CDR3 is TGTGCCAGCACCAGGGGACAACGGGAGGGGGAAGCTTTCTTT. It translates to CASTRGQREGEAFF.

The V call is TRBV6-5, the J call TRBJ2-3, with D uncertain. The CDR3 consists of 15 residues. Germline CDR1 MNHEY, CDR2 SVGAGI. V was cut by 7 bases and J by 2 bases, with 16 bases left in between. The CDR3 nucleotides read TGTGCCAGCACCAAACTGGGGTCCTCCACAGATACGCAGTATTTT. Residues: CASTKLGSSTDTQYF.

This chain joins TRBV12-5 and TRBJ2-3, with a tentative D call TRBD2 (5 bases). This CDR3 contains 14 residues. Germline values: CDR1 LGHNT, CDR2 FRNRAP. The ends were cut back, 4 bases at V and 2 bases at J, with 10 bases in the middle. The DNA for the CDR3 is TGTGCTAGTGGTTGGGAGCGGTTCACAGATACGCAGTATTTT. Translated, it gives CASGWERFTDTQYF.

This chain uses TRBV7-9 with TRBJ2-7, with 11 bases that match TRBD2. The CDR3 is made up of 15 amino acids. V lost 2 bases and J lost 3; bases outside the gene matches: 3. Germline V gene data show CDR1 as SEHNR and CDR2 as FQNEAQ (reference sequence). The CDR3 coding sequence is TGTGCCAGCAGCTTAACCGGGACTAGCGGCTACGAGCAGTACTTC. This codes for CASSLTGTSGYEQYF. Variable domain in full (rest from reference TRBV7-9 and TRBJ2-7): DTGVSQNPRHKITKRGQNVTFRCDPISEHNRLYWYRQTLGQGPEFLTYFQNEAQLEKSRLLSDRFSAERPKGSFSTLEIQRTEQGDSAMYLCASSLTGTSGYEQYFGPGTRLTVT.

CDR3 sequence (DNA): TGTGCCAGCAGTTTTACCGCAGATACGCAGTATTTT. Translating it yields CASSFTADTQYF. The chain is built from TRBV27 and TRBJ2-3; D not resolved. Trimming removed 3 bases at V and 4 bases at J, with 5 bases between. Per germline, CDR1 MNHEY and CDR2 SMNVEV (reference sequence). This CDR3 contains 12 residues.

The chain has TRBV27 and TRBJ1-1; TRBD1 matches 7 bases. CDR3 length: 14 amino acids. Germline V lookup: CDR1 MNHEY, CDR2 SMNVEV (reference sequence). The V and J ends lost 6 bases and 1 base, in that order; junction bases with no gene match: 5. The CDR3 region has the DNA TGTGCCAGCAGCGAGGACAGGAGGAACACTGAAGCTTTCTTT. This encodes CASSEDRRNTEAFF.

This chain's CDR3 is CASSTSGMNTEAFF. CDR3 in DNA: TGCGCCAGCAGCACCAGCGGAATGAACACTGAAGCTTTCTTT. This chain connects TRBV5-1 to TRBJ1-1, with D unresolved. This CDR3 is 14 amino acids long. The V and J ends lost 4 bases and 0 bases respectively, with 10 bases between them. Germline V gives CDR1 SGHRS, CDR2 YFSETQ.

V and J are TRBV19 and TRBJ1-1; unclear D gene. This CDR3 region has 14 residues. Trimming stripped 5 bases from V and 0 bases from J, with 10 bases between. Germline V gene data show CDR1 as LNHDA and CDR2 as SQIVND (reference sequence). CDR3 DNA: TGTGCCAGTAGTGTCGGACGGCTGAACACTGAAGCTTTCTTT. Translating gives CASSVGRLNTEAFF. The full variable domain, with the rest looked up from reference TRBV19 and TRBJ1-1, is DGGITQSPKYLFRKEGQNVTLSCEQNLNHDAMYWYRQDPGQGLRLIYYSQIVNDFQKGDIAEGYSVSREKKESFPLTVTSAQKNPTAFYLCASSVGRLNTEAFFGQGTRLTVV.

The chain combines TRBV29-1 with TRBJ1-4, with 9 bases that match TRBD1. The CDR3 runs to 15 residues. With 1 base clipped from V and 6 bases from J, the junction kept 6 bases outside the gene matches. Germline-derived CDR1 and CDR2 are SQVTM and ANQGSEA. CDR3 loop: CSVEGGQGLDEKLFF. As DNA, the CDR3 is TGCAGCGTTGAAGGAGGACAGGGGTTAGATGAAAAACTGTTTTTT.

V is TRBV2 and J is TRBJ2-1; tentatively, D is TRBD1 or TRBD2 (5 bases each). The CDR3 spans 11 residues. Germline V gene lookup returns CDR1 SNHLY and CDR2 FYNNEI. Between the trimmed V and J ends, which lost 10 bases and 4 bases, there was a span of 8 bases. CDR3 protein: CAIGAYNEQFF. In DNA form, the CDR3 reads TGTGCCATCGGGGCATACAATGAGCAGTTCTTC. The variable domain in full, with the rest retrieved from reference TRBV2 and TRBJ2-1, is EPEVTQTPSHQVTQMGQEVILRCVPISNHLYFYWYRQILGQKVEFLVSFYNNEISEKSEIFDDQFSVERPDGSNFTLKIRSTKLEDSAMYFCAIGAYNEQFFGPGTRLTVL.

The chain employs TRBV5-6 and TRBJ1-3; 8 bases are a match to TRBD1. J gave up 3 bases and V 5 bases, and 19 bases lay outside the gene matches. The CDR3 runs 19 residues. Germline values: CDR1 SGHDT, CDR2 YYEEEE. The CDR3 DNA is TGTGCCAGCAGACCGGCGGGGCAGGGGGCACCCCCAGATGGAAACACCATATATTTT. Translating it yields CASRPAGQGAPPDGNTIYF. Looking up the rest from reference TRBV5-6 and TRBJ1-3 gives the full variable domain: DAGVTQSPTHLIKTRGQQVTLRCSPKSGHDTVSWYQQALGQGPQFIFQYYEEEERQRGNFPDRFSGHQFPNYSSELNVNALLLGDSALYLCASRPAGQGAPPDGNTIYFGEGSWLTVV.